This entry lists 30 T cell receptor beta chains sequenced from one sample in a study of blood T cells in healthy people across ages. A J-beta primer mix and a sample-barcoded 5' primer were used in a second PCR of about 7 to 11 cycles. Using its own MiXCR run on the 5' RACE reads, TCRdb lists one record per CDR3 protein. This sample has 1.5 million to 2 million distinct CDR3 sequences, with around half found just once. Material for sequencing was blood. Source of these receptors: a woman aged 40 to 50 in good health.

The V call is TRBV12-3 or TRBV12-4, the J call TRBJ2-7; TRBD1 aligns across 7 bases. The J call may be in error: the DNA end matches TRBJ2-5 better. This CDR3 is 14 amino acids long. The CDR3 coding sequence is TGTGCCAGCACATTGGGACAGCTACAAGAGACCCAGTACTTC. Amino acids: CASTLGQLQETQYF.

The genes are TRBV7-2 and TRBJ2-3; TRBD2 aligns across 10 bases. V lost 2 bases and J lost 11; bases outside the gene matches: 19. This CDR3 region has 18 residues. CDR1 is SGHTA and CDR2 is FQGNSA in the germline V gene. CDR3 DNA: TGTGCCAGCAGCTTACTTGGGCTAGCGGGGGCCAACACAGTGGGGCAGTATTTT. Its translation: CASSLLGLAGANTVGQYF. Combining the CDR3 with reference TRBV7-2 and TRBJ2-3 gives the whole variable domain GAGVSQSPSNKVTEKGKDVELRCDPISGHTALYWYRQSLGQGLEFLIYFQGNSAPDKSGLPSDRFSAERTGGSVSTLTIQRTQQEDSAVYLCASSLLGLAGANTVGQYFGPGTRLTVL.

This clonotype was counted between two and nine times. V and J are TRBV27 and TRBJ1-6; 8 nucleotides agree with TRBD1. Germline CDR1 is MNHEY and CDR2 is SMNVEV (reference sequence). The J segment lost 13 bases and the V segment lost 2 bases, leaving 7 bases of the junction unmatched. The CDR3 covers 14 residues. The DNA of the CDR3 is TGTGCCAGCAGTTTAGGACAGGGACAGTTTCCCCTCCACTTT. This sequence encodes CASSLGQGQFPLHF.

This clonotype was seen once. The chain has TRBV28 and TRBJ2-7; tentatively, D is TRBD2 (6 bases). The CDR3 covers 15 residues. The germline V gene has CDR1 MDHEN and CDR2 SYDVKM. The ends were cut back, 3 bases at V and 6 bases at J, with 18 bases in the middle. As DNA, the CDR3 is TGTGCCAGCAGTTTGTCCGTGGAGGGGAGAGGCGAGCAGTACTTC. It yields the protein CASSLSVEGRGEQYF.

The rearrangement uses TRBV28 and TRBJ2-1; TRBD1 is a possible D gene (6 bases). The germline CDR1 and CDR2 sequences are MDHEN and SYDVKM. The CDR3 is 21 residues long. The V end lost 2 bases, the J end lost 8 bases, and 34 bases lay between the germline ends. DNA of the CDR3: TGTGCCAGCAGTTTACCCTCGACCGACCAGGGGCCCAGCCGGTCTTGGGATGAGCAGTTCTTC. It encodes CASSLPSTDQGPSRSWDEQFF.

The chain links TRBV24-1 to TRBJ2-1, with D unresolved. From germline, CDR1 is KGHDR and CDR2 SFDVKD. The germline V and J ends were trimmed by 2 bases and 10 bases, with 11 bases remaining between them. This CDR3 has 13 residues. The CDR3 region has the DNA TGTGCCACCAGTGATTATGGGTCCCGGGAGCAGTTCTTC. It encodes CATSDYGSREQFF.

This chain connects TRBV20-1 to TRBJ2-1; the D is unclear. V lost 0 bases to trimming and J lost 7 bases, with 10 bases between them. Germline assignment: CDR1 DFQATT and CDR2 SNEGSKA (reference sequence). There are 13 residues in the CDR3. The CDR3 DNA sequence: TGCAGTGCTAGAGATCCCAGGAGTAATGAGCAGTTCTTC. Protein: CSARDPRSNEQFF.

This chain links TRBV5-1 with TRBJ1-2; tentatively, D is TRBD1 (5 bases). This CDR3 spans 14 amino acids. From germline, CDR1 is SGHRS and CDR2 YFSETQ. V dropped 5 bases and J dropped 4 bases, with 15 bases sitting between them. The CDR3 bases are TGCGCCAGCAGTCGGGACGAGCGTGGCTATGGCTACACCTTC. It specifies CASSRDERGYGYTF.

The CDR3 DNA reads as TGTGCCACCAGCAGAGATTGGAGGGCGACCTACCAAGAGACCCAGTACTTC. Translated, it gives CATSRDWRATYQETQYF. V gene TRBV15 combines with J gene TRBJ2-5; TRBD2 might be the D (6 bases). Trimming took 0 bases from V and 0 from J, leaving 14 bases between them. Germline V gene lookup returns CDR1 LNHNV and CDR2 YYDKDF (reference sequence). The CDR3 loop spans 17 amino acids.

The CDR3 DNA sequence: TGTGCCAGCGGGCCTGACCTTTACAATGAGCAGTTCTTC. It is translated as CASGPDLYNEQFF. The rearrangement joins TRBV6-2 or TRBV6-3 to TRBJ2-1; D unresolved. Per germline, CDR1 MNHEY and CDR2 SVGEGT. V lost 8 bases and J 4 bases, leaving 12 bases between the germline ends. The CDR3 runs 13 residues.

CDR3: CATDTGGPGYGYTF. CDR3 sequence (DNA): TGTGCCACCGACACAGGGGGGCCGGGGTATGGCTACACCTTC. The chain joins TRBV28 to TRBJ1-2; 8 bases fit TRBD1. The CDR3 is 14 amino acids. Germline CDR1 and CDR2: MDHEN and SYDVKM. V was clipped by 10 bases and J by 5 bases; unmatched bases: 12.

The V call is TRBV4-1, the J call TRBJ2-5; D gene unclear. Trimming removed 1 base from V and 5 bases from J, with 11 bases in between. The CDR3 is made up of 14 amino acids. The V gene's germline CDR1 is MGHRA and CDR2 YSYEKL. The CDR3 here is CASSQVRVRETQYF. CDR3 bases: TGCGCCAGCAGCCAAGTTAGGGTACGGGAGACCCAGTACTTC.

This clonotype was counted a few times. The rearrangement links TRBV11-2 to TRBJ2-5; D might be TRBD1 (6 bases). From germline, CDR1 is SGHAT and CDR2 FQNNGV. V lost 5 bases to trimming and J lost 5 bases, with 18 bases between them. The CDR3 is made up of 15 amino acids. The CDR3 DNA is TGTGCCAGCAGCCCCGAGGGACACAGGGAGGAGACCCAGTACTTC. It translates to CASSPEGHREETQYF.

The chain combines TRBV3-1 with TRBJ1-2; tentatively, D is TRBD1 (5 bases). CDR3 length: 16 residues. Germline-derived CDR1 and CDR2 are LGHDT and YNNKEL (reference sequence). The V end lost 4 bases, the J end lost 5 bases, and 20 bases lay between the germline ends. The CDR3 region has the DNA TGTGCCAGCAGCCCAACTCGGGCAGGGACTTGGTATGGCTACACCTTC. Encoded protein: CASSPTRAGTWYGYTF.

The sample holds a few counts of this clonotype. The CDR3 coding sequence is TGTGCCAGCAGTTACATAGCGGGAGGGGCAACAGATACGCAGTATTTT. Protein sequence: CASSYIAGGATDTQYF. The V call is TRBV6-6, the J call TRBJ2-3, with TRBD2 identical over 11 bases. CDR1 and CDR2 (germline): MNHNY, SVGAGI (reference sequence). V shed 2 bases, J shed 3 bases, and the junction held 4 bases outside the gene matches. CDR3 length equals 16 residues.

This clonotype came up a few times. The genes are TRBV5-1 and TRBJ2-4; D may be TRBD2 (5 bases). Germline-derived CDR1 and CDR2 are SGHRS and YFSETQ. V lost 2 bases and J lost 13, with 19 bases in between. The CDR3 runs to 14 residues. The CDR3 loop reads CASSFSGEFEEQYF. In nucleotides, the CDR3 is TGCGCCAGCAGCTTTTCCGGGGAGTTCGAGGAGCAGTACTTC.

This chain uses TRBV29-1 with TRBJ1-2, with 10 bases identical to TRBD1. Germline CDR1 SQVTM, CDR2 ANQGSEA. This CDR3 is built from 14 residues. V lost 1 base and J lost 2; bases outside the gene matches: 1. The CDR3 nucleotides are TGCAGCGTTGAAGGGACAGGGGGGAACTATGGCTACACCTTC. Encoded protein: CSVEGTGGNYGYTF.

This clonotype was picked up a small number of times. The genes are TRBV20-1 and TRBJ1-2, with 12 bases identical to TRBD1. The J segment lost 7 bases and the V segment lost 6 bases, leaving 6 bases of the junction unmatched. From germline, CDR1 is DFQATT and CDR2 SNEGSKA (reference sequence). The length of the CDR3 is 13 residues. In nucleotides, the CDR3 is TGCAGTGCCCGGGACAGGGGGCGTGTTGGCTACACCTTC. Translating gives CSARDRGRVGYTF.

The chain is built from TRBV6-2 or TRBV6-3 and TRBJ1-2; D gene ambiguous. Trimming stripped 6 bases from V and 1 base from J, with 6 bases between. Germline CDR1 MNHEY, CDR2 SVGEGT. The CDR3 has 12 amino acids. In DNA form, the CDR3 reads TGTGCCAGCAGGGACTTTAACTATGGCTACACCTTC. Its translation: CASRDFNYGYTF.

The CDR3 bases are TGTGCCAGTAGTATTGGGGTGAGCCAGACGGGACTTTATACGCAGTATTTT. It is translated as CASSIGVSQTGLYTQYF. V usage is TRBV19 and J usage is TRBJ2-3; D is possibly TRBD2 (6 bases). Germline V lookup: CDR1 LNHDA, CDR2 SQIVND (reference sequence). The CDR3 has 17 amino acids. The V gene lost 3 bases and the J gene lost 7 bases, with 23 bases spanning the gap.

This clonotype was seen a few times. V usage is TRBV12-3 or TRBV12-4 and J usage is TRBJ1-2, with 8 nucleotides matching TRBD1. The CDR3 has 12 residues. Trimming cost V 5 bases and J 7 bases; bases outside gene matches: 3. In DNA, the CDR3 is TGTGCCAGCAGTCCCCAGGGGGCTGGCTACACCTTC. Translated, it gives CASSPQGAGYTF.

This rearrangement joins TRBV6-2 or TRBV6-3 to TRBJ2-5; D ambiguous. This CDR3 comprises 14 residues. Trimming took 6 bases from V and 0 from J, leaving 11 bases between them. From germline, CDR1 is MNHEY and CDR2 SVGEGT. This chain's CDR3 is CASRTQLYQETQYF. The CDR3 DNA reads TGTGCCAGCAGGACTCAACTGTACCAAGAGACCCAGTACTTC.

To note about this clonotype: With a much larger clone just one base away, this may be a read error. The V call is TRBV28, the J call TRBJ2-7; TRBD1 matches at 7 bases. Trimming at V came to 6 bases and at J to 3 bases, leaving 2 bases not matched to a gene. CDR3 size: 12 residues. Germline CDR1 and CDR2: MDHEN and SYDVKM. CDR3 sequence (DNA): TGTGCCAGCAGGGGACAGATCTACGAGCAGTACTTC. It translates to CASRGQIYEQYF.

This clonotype was observed a single time. This sequence joins TRBV12-3 or TRBV12-4 and TRBJ2-2, with 7 bases matching TRBD1. The ends lost 5 bases at V and 4 bases at J; junction bases unmatched: 13. This CDR3 is 17 amino acids long. DNA for the CDR3: TGTGCCAGCAGTCCCCTTATCGGACAGGTCGGCACCGGGGAGCTGTTTTTT. Protein product: CASSPLIGQVGTGELFF.

As to this clonotype: A much more abundant neighbour one base away suggests this may be a read error. The DNA for the CDR3 is TGTGCCAGCAGCAGCGGCGGGGGCGAGACCCAGTTCTTC. Amino acids: CASSSGGGETQFF. The chain is built from TRBV7-2 and TRBJ2-1, with TRBD2 as a possible D gene (7 bases). Germline lookup yields CDR1 SGHTA and CDR2 FQGNSA. The germline V and J ends were trimmed by 5 bases and 13 bases, with 18 bases remaining between them. This CDR3 region has 13 residues.

This clonotype was seen more than once but under ten times. V and J are TRBV19 and TRBJ2-7; 7 nucleotides match TRBD1. Germline-derived CDR1 and CDR2 are LNHDA and SQIVND (reference sequence). V lost 4 bases to trimming and J lost 2 bases; unmatched junction nucleotides: 8. The CDR3 is 15 residues long. The CDR3 reads CASSTQGTAAYEQYF. The DNA for the CDR3 is TGTGCCAGTAGTACCCAAGGGACAGCCGCCTACGAGCAGTACTTC.

This clonotype has only a few counts. V and J are TRBV20-1 and TRBJ2-5; the match to TRBD1 covers 8 bases. The CDR3 covers 14 residues. After removal of 5 bases from V and 2 bases from J, the junction contained 7 bases not matched to a gene. Looked up from germline, CDR1 is DFQATT and CDR2 is SNEGSKA (reference sequence). Here the CDR3 reads CSAPRTGGQETQYF. The CDR3 bases are TGCAGTGCTCCCAGAACAGGGGGACAAGAGACCCAGTACTTC.

This clonotype was seen a few times. The chain employs TRBV7-2 and TRBJ2-1; possible D gene TRBD2, 7 bases. The CDR3 contains 16 residues. Per the germline V gene, CDR1 is SGHTA and CDR2 is FQGNSA. The V end lost 5 bases, the J end lost 5 bases, and 19 bases lay between the germline ends. CDR3 residues: CASSQVVGGLHNEQFF. The CDR3 coding sequence is TGTGCCAGCAGCCAGGTGGTGGGGGGGCTACACAATGAGCAGTTCTTC.

V and J are TRBV7-9 and TRBJ1-1, with 8 bases aligning to TRBD1. The V and J ends lost 0 bases and 4 bases, in that order; junction bases with no gene match: 4. The CDR3 has 15 amino acids. Germline assignment: CDR1 SEHNR and CDR2 FQNEAQ (reference sequence). The CDR3 DNA sequence: TGTGCCAGCAGCTTAGCCAGGGGGCCGGGCACTGAAGCTTTCTTT. Translation gives CASSLARGPGTEAFF.

Points on this clonotype: One end of the junction is discordant with germline, which a read error may explain. V gene TRBV28 combines with J gene TRBJ2-7; possibly TRBD2 for D (6 bases). The CDR3 is 12 amino acids. Germline V gene data show CDR1 as MDHEN and CDR2 as SYDVKM. The CDR3 region is CASSLGGYGQYF. The CDR3 bases are TGTGCCAGCAGTCTGGGAGGTTACGGGCAGTACTTC.